Each of the 30 T cell receptor beta chains below was sequenced from the same sample in a study of OX40 agonist ivuxolimab in advanced cancers. TCRdb keeps only in-frame clones here, not all; method: immunoSEQ multiplex PCR. The sample contains around 70,000 clones, around 85% of which appear only once. Sequenced material: CD4+ or CD8+ T cells sorted from blood, taken in a trial of the OX40 agonist ivuxolimab. These receptors came from an adult with an advanced solid tumor such as melanoma, head and neck, liver or kidney cancer.

The chain recombines TRBV19 with TRBJ2-1; 9 bases match TRBD2. Germline CDR1 LNHDA, CDR2 SQIVND (reference sequence). CDR3 length: 15 amino acids. J was trimmed by 7 bases and V by 4 bases; bases with no gene match: 8. CDR3 loop: CASSSGRAVGNEQFF. CDR3 nucleotides: TGTGCCAGTAGTAGCGGGAGGGCAGTTGGTAATGAGCAGTTCTTC.

This clone came up once. This chain connects TRBV28 to TRBJ2-7; no clear D gene. Germline CDR1 and CDR2: MDHEN and SYDVKM. The CDR3 contains 15 residues. The V gene lost 7 bases and the J gene lost 0 bases, with 16 bases spanning the gap. The chain's CDR3 is CASMGGRPSSYEQYF. The CDR3 DNA reads as TGTGCCAGCATGGGTGGGCGGCCAAGCTCCTACGAGCAGTACTTC.

This rearrangement joins TRBV7-2 to TRBJ1-2, with a possible D match to TRBD1 (6 bases). This CDR3 spans 15 amino acids. The germline V gene encodes CDR1 SGHTA and CDR2 FQGNSA. V gave up 1 base and J gave up 4 bases, with 13 bases separating them. The CDR3 region has the DNA TGTGCCAGCAGCTTAGATGGGGGAGGGGGCTATGGCTACACCTTC. It yields the protein CASSLDGGGGYGYTF.

This clone appeared once. The chain couples TRBV21-1 to TRBJ1-1. TRBV21-1 is designated a pseudogene. This CDR3 region has 18 residues. The CDR3 region has the DNA TGTGCCAGCAGCAAAGGGGGGGCTCACAGTGGCTTGAACACTGAAGCTTTCTTT. It codes for CASSKGGAHSGLNTEAFF.

V usage is TRBV5-6 and J usage is TRBJ2-2; D could derive from TRBD1 or TRBD2 (5 bases each). Germline-derived CDR1 and CDR2 are SGHDT and YYEEEE. The CDR3 loop spans 15 amino acids. V dropped 3 bases and J dropped 0 bases, with 9 bases sitting between them. CDR3 DNA sequence: TGTGCCAGCAGCTCCGGGACGGCGAACACCGGGGAGCTGTTTTTT. Translating gives CASSSGTANTGELFF.

The rearrangement joins TRBV7-9 to TRBJ2-2; TRBD2 aligns across 8 bases. Germline-derived CDR1 and CDR2 are SEHNR and FQNEAQ (reference sequence). The CDR3 has 17 residues. Trimming took 5 bases from V and 4 from J; bases not matched to a gene: 12. The CDR3 protein is CASSRGGTRGGTGELFF. The CDR3 DNA is TGTGCCAGCAGCCGGGGGGGGACTAGAGGGGGCACCGGGGAGCTGTTTTTT.

The V call is TRBV4-3, the J call TRBJ2-7; weak D call: TRBD1 (6 bases). V shed 1 base and J shed 6 bases, with 7 bases lying between them. Germline CDR1 is LGHNA and CDR2 is YSLEER. This CDR3 comprises 12 residues. The CDR3 sequence: CASSQATGEQYF. Here the CDR3 DNA reads TGCGCCAGCAGCCAAGCGACAGGCGAGCAGTACTTC.

The rearrangement joins TRBV18 to TRBJ2-1; 11 bases line up with TRBD2. CDR3 size: 15 residues. V was pared by 3 bases and J by 6 bases, with 4 bases of the junction left unmatched. Germline V gene data show CDR1 as KGHSH and CDR2 as LQKENI. CDR3 sequence: CASSPGTSGTNEQFF. CDR3 DNA sequence: TGTGCCAGCTCACCCGGGACTAGCGGCACCAATGAGCAGTTCTTC.

This clone was seen more than once but under ten times. The rearrangement joins TRBV18 to TRBJ1-4; the D is unclear. Per germline, CDR1 KGHSH and CDR2 LQKENI. This CDR3 region has 14 residues. Trimming took off 3 bases at V and 5 bases at J, with 10 bases between the two ends. The chain's CDR3 is CASSPAAPNEKLFF. CDR3 DNA sequence: TGTGCCAGCTCACCCGCGGCACCAAATGAAAAACTGTTTTTT.

This chain connects TRBV11-2 to TRBJ2-5, with D maybe TRBD2 (6 bases). V was clipped by 5 bases and J by 1 base, with 26 bases between them. The CDR3 runs 19 residues. Germline loops: CDR1 SGHAT, CDR2 FQNNGV. Here the CDR3 reads CASSPRGRREPPTQETQYF. The CDR3 DNA is TGTGCCAGCAGCCCCCGCGGGCGGCGGGAACCCCCGACCCAAGAGACCCAGTACTTC.

The chain carries TRBV7-3 and TRBJ2-3; 15 positions match TRBD2. Losses at the gene ends were 4 bases for V and 4 bases for J; bases not matched to a gene: 6. The CDR3 has 17 residues. CDR1 and CDR2 from the germline V gene are SGHTA and FQGTGA. CDR3 coding DNA: TGTGCCAGCAGCTCTGGACTAGCGGGAGGGCGGGCAGATACGCAGTATTTT. This sequence encodes CASSSGLAGGRADTQYF. Looking up the rest from reference TRBV7-3 and TRBJ2-3 gives the full variable domain: GAGVSQTPSNKVTEKGKYVELRCDPISGHTALYWYRQSLGQGPEFLIYFQGTGAADDSGLPNDRFFAVRPEGSVSTLKIQRTERGDSAVYLCASSSGLAGGRADTQYFGPGTRLTVL.

In DNA form, the CDR3 reads TGTGCCAGCAGCGCAGGAGGGGACGAGCAGTACTTC. Protein sequence: CASSAGGDEQYF. The chain links TRBV11-3 to TRBJ2-7; maybe TRBD2 (6 bases). Trimming left V 5 bases short and J 5 bases short, with 10 bases between. Germline loops: CDR1 SGHNT, CDR2 YENEEA. The CDR3 consists of 12 residues.

The genes are TRBV2 and TRBJ1-3; D remains unclear. V was cut by 9 bases and J by 0 bases, with 9 bases left in between. Germline V CDR1 and CDR2: SNHLY, FYNNEI. The CDR3 loop spans 13 amino acids. The CDR3 sequence is CARTVYSGNTIYF. CDR3 DNA: TGTGCCAGAACGGTCTACTCTGGAAACACCATATATTTT.

The CDR3 loop reads CSVELRGQFF. The CDR3 nucleotides are TGCAGCGTTGAACTTCGGGGGCAGTTCTTC. The chain is built from TRBV29-1 and TRBJ2-1, with TRBD2 as a possible D gene (5 bases). CDR1 is SQVTM and CDR2 is ANQGSEA in the germline V gene. V was shortened by 2 bases and J by 12 bases, with 8 bases between the two germline ends. CDR3 length: 10 amino acids.

The chain links TRBV5-4 to TRBJ2-6, with a weak D call TRBD2 (6 bases). This CDR3 comprises 16 residues. V lost 7 bases and J lost 0, with 14 bases in between. Germline V gene lookup returns CDR1 SGHNT and CDR2 YYREEE (reference sequence). The CDR3 loop reads CASRPGGSSGANVLTF. CDR3 in DNA: TGTGCCAGCCGCCCTGGGGGGAGCTCTGGGGCCAACGTCCTGACTTTC.

J is TRBJ1-2 and V is TRBV27; the D is unclear. CDR1 MNHEY and CDR2 SMNVEV come from the germline V gene (reference sequence). V gave up 0 bases and J gave up 7 bases, with 12 bases separating them. The CDR3 is 14 residues long. The CDR3 loop is CASSLSSVLTGYTF. The CDR3 DNA is TGTGCCAGCAGTTTATCATCGGTATTGACTGGCTACACCTTC.

V and J are TRBV7-3 and TRBJ2-2; D perhaps matches TRBD2 (6 bases). CDR3 length equals 16 residues. The V end lost 2 bases, the J end lost 2 bases, and 12 bases lay between the germline ends. In germline, CDR1 is SGHTA, CDR2 FQGTGA. The CDR3 DNA follows: TGTGCCAGCAGCTTAGCCGGGAGTGGAAACACCGGGGAGCTGTTTTTT. This translates into CASSLAGSGNTGELFF.

This sequence joins TRBV11-3 and TRBJ2-5; 7 bases agree with TRBD2. This CDR3 has 16 residues. CDR1 is SGHNT, CDR2 YENEEA, per germline. With 5 bases clipped from V and 3 bases from J, the junction kept 12 bases outside the gene matches. CDR3 bases: TGTGCCAGCAGCGAAGTCGGGGCTAGCGGAAAAGAGACCCAGTACTTC. Translation gives CASSEVGASGKETQYF.

This rearrangement joins TRBV7-2 to TRBJ2-1; possible D gene TRBD2, 6 bases. The CDR3 has 17 residues. The germline CDR1 and CDR2 sequences are SGHTA and FQGNSA. Deletions cut 0 bases from V and 7 bases from J, with 19 bases between. This CDR3 is CASSLAGLSLRLNEQFF. CDR3 DNA: TGTGCCAGCAGCTTAGCAGGACTATCCCTACGTTTGAATGAGCAGTTCTTC.

This clone was observed a few times. The chain combines TRBV19 with TRBJ2-7; 8 bases line up with TRBD2. Germline CDR1 reads LNHDA; CDR2 reads SQIVND (reference sequence). The CDR3 consists of 15 residues. Trimming at V came to 7 bases and at J to 3 bases, leaving 11 bases not matched to a gene. CDR3 sequence (DNA): TGTGCCAGTACCCTCTCTTGGAGCGGGAGCTACGAGCAGTACTTC. Translating gives CASTLSWSGSYEQYF.

The chain uses TRBV6-1 and TRBJ1-6; no clear D gene. V gave up 4 bases and J gave up 2 bases, with 12 bases separating them. From germline, CDR1 is MNHNS and CDR2 SASEGT. This CDR3 contains 16 residues. The CDR3 DNA reads TGTGCCAGCAGTGTCCGGCCGGGCACCTATAATTCACCCCTCCACTTT. This gives the protein CASSVRPGTYNSPLHF.

The chain is built from TRBV9 and TRBJ2-1; D is perhaps TRBD1 (7 bases). CDR3 size: 15 residues. CDR1 is SGDLS and CDR2 is YYNGEE in the germline V gene. V was trimmed by 3 bases and J by 5 bases, leaving 15 bases between them. This chain's CDR3 is CASSAKGGTDNEQFF. The DNA of the CDR3 is TGTGCCAGCAGCGCCAAGGGCGGGACAGACAATGAGCAGTTCTTC.

This clone showed up just once. J is TRBJ2-1 and V is TRBV11-3, with no clear D. The CDR3 is 14 amino acids. The germline V gene has CDR1 SGHNT and CDR2 YENEEA. V lost 5 bases and J 4 bases, leaving 12 bases between the germline ends. CDR3 DNA: TGTGCCAGCAGCCCCTCCCCCAGTTACAATGAGCAGTTCTTC. It is translated as CASSPSPSYNEQFF.

The chain couples TRBV2 to TRBJ2-7; 8 bases align to TRBD1. Trimming removed 3 bases from V and 6 bases from J; junction bases left unmatched: 10. Germline-derived CDR1 and CDR2 are SNHLY and FYNNEI. This CDR3 region has 15 residues. For the CDR3, the DNA is TGTGCCAGCAGTGACCTTGTGACAGGGGCCGGCGAGCAGTACTTC. Residues: CASSDLVTGAGEQYF.

In its sample, this clone was seen once. The V gene is TRBV4-3, the J gene TRBJ2-1; TRBD2 matches 9 bases. The germline V gene has CDR1 LGHNA and CDR2 YSLEER. This CDR3 is 18 amino acids long. The V and J ends lost 0 bases and 2 bases, in that order; junction bases with no gene match: 8. For the CDR3, the DNA is TGCGCCAGCAGCCAAGATCAGCCACGACTAGCGGCCTACAATGAGCAGTTCTTC. Protein product: CASSQDQPRLAAYNEQFF.

The chain employs TRBV7-2 and TRBJ2-2; TRBD2 matches 12 bases. The CDR3 loop spans 16 amino acids. V lost 6 bases, J lost 4 bases, and 6 bases stayed unmatched. Germline V lookup: CDR1 SGHTA, CDR2 FQGNSA. The CDR3 reads CASSSTSGGSTGELFF. CDR3 bases: TGTGCCAGCAGTTCGACTAGCGGGGGATCCACCGGGGAGCTGTTTTTT.

The chain has TRBV30 and TRBJ1-4, with D unresolved. V shed 1 base and J shed 6 bases, with 12 bases lying between them. The CDR3 extends over 14 amino acids. The germline V gene has CDR1 GTSNPN and CDR2 SVGIG (reference sequence). The CDR3 DNA reads as TGTGCCTGGAGTGACAAGGGCGGCGATGAAAAACTGTTTTTT. This encodes CAWSDKGGDEKLFF.

The chain uses TRBV7-9 and TRBJ2-3, with a tentative D call TRBD2 (7 bases). The CDR3 covers 15 residues. Per the germline V gene, CDR1 is SEHNR and CDR2 is FQNEAQ (reference sequence). With 1 base removed from V and 6 bases from J, the gap between germline ends came to 14 bases. The CDR3 protein is CASSLGGGARDTQYF. CDR3 nucleotides: TGTGCCAGCAGCTTAGGAGGGGGGGCTAGGGATACGCAGTATTTT. The complete variable domain, with remaining parts taken from reference TRBV7-9 and TRBJ2-3, reads DTGVSQNPRHKITKRGQNVTFRCDPISEHNRLYWYRQTLGQGPEFLTYFQNEAQLEKSRLLSDRFSAERPKGSFSTLEIQRTEQGDSAMYLCASSLGGGARDTQYFGPGTRLTVL.

In its sample, this clone was seen once. V usage is TRBV27 and J usage is TRBJ2-1; TRBD2 matches at 11 bases. V lost 5 bases and J lost 4; bases outside the gene matches: 4. There are 15 residues in the CDR3. Germline V gene data show CDR1 as MNHEY and CDR2 as SMNVEV (reference sequence). Written as DNA, the CDR3 is TGTGCCAGCAGTCAAATAGCGGGGGGGTACAATGAGCAGTTCTTC. Translating it yields CASSQIAGGYNEQFF.

The rearrangement links TRBV7-9 to TRBJ2-1; D remains ambiguous. In germline, CDR1 is SEHNR, CDR2 FQNEAQ (reference sequence). The CDR3 is 12 amino acids. V was cut by 1 base and J by 8 bases, with 6 bases left in between. This CDR3 reads CASSLGPHEQFF. The DNA for the CDR3 is TGTGCCAGCAGCTTAGGCCCCCATGAGCAGTTCTTC.